Listed here is a single T cell receptor beta chain. Its antigen is unknown. V lost 4 bases, J lost 4 bases, and 9 bases stayed unmatched. The CDR3 is 15 amino acids. Germline values: CDR1 SGHDT, CDR2 YYEEEE. These data belong to a study of T cell repertoires in aging, cancer and after chemotherapy. Study background: Glioblastoma patients receiving temozolomide-based therapy gave paired samples before and after chemotherapy. Study results and caveats: Immunological memory after chemotherapy cannot be judged from the repertoire data. Median generation probability rose over the chemotherapy interval in each cancer cohort, suggesting rebound thymic output.

Amplification of TCR beta used genomic DNA extracted from peripheral blood. Rearranged V-D-J TRB sequences were amplified with a mixed TRB-A/B primer pool. Each CDR3 protein gets one entry after TCRdb re-called the multiplex PCR reads with MiXCR. The sample holds around 3,000 distinct CDR3 sequences, roughly 23% seen once. Sequencing was done on a sample of blood. The chain carries TRBV5-6 and TRBJ1-1, with 8 bases identical to TRBD1. The receptor's source is a human donor with a solid tumor. The CDR3 loop is CASSLGQGGSTEAFF. The CDR3 nucleotides are TGTGCCAGCAGCCTCGGACAGGGAGGAAGCACTGAAGCTTTCTTT. Together with reference TRBV5-6 and TRBJ1-1, the CDR3 gives the full variable domain: DAGVTQSPTHLIKTRGQQVTLRCSPKSGHDTVSWYQQALGQGPQFIFQYYEEEERQRGNFPDRFSGHQFPNYSSELNVNALLLGDSALYLCASSLGQGGSTEAFFGQGTRLTVV.